This T cell receptor beta chain was recovered during a study of PD-1 blockade in mismatch repair-deficient tumors (dated 2017 in TCRdb). Background on the whole study: Between late 2013 and 2016, the trial enrolled around 91 consecutive patients with more than 10 mismatch repair-deficient cancer types, every one of whom had been previously treated and was progressing. Tumor-associated T cell clones were tracked in the peripheral blood of patients responding to PD-1 blockade by deep sequencing of TCR CDR3 regions.

The table lists this clone with a count of one. The antigen this receptor binds is unknown. No base quality information exists; no much larger clone differs at one position. The paper's findings and limits, for the study overall: Rapid expansion after pembrolizumab followed by contraction, generally before radiologic responses, was shown by tumor-resident clones, which were often undetectable in blood before treatment.

Mismatch repair deficiency in every enrolled patient was established by polymerase chain reaction or immunohistochemistry. TCR sequencing was performed for a few patients who responded to pembrolizumab therapy. The phase II trial prospectively evaluated PD-1 blockade with pembrolizumab in advanced mismatch repair-deficient cancers, independent of tissue of origin. Serial peripheral blood T cell samples were collected before and at multiple times after starting PD-1 blockade. The timing of each blood sample was reported as weeks after the first dose of pembrolizumab. Preparation of the library involved the immunoSEQ multiplex PCR assay. TCRdb's version of the immuneACCESS table is confined to in-frame rearrangements and falls short of the full clone set. An unresolved V gene accounts for under half of the shortfall where checked; the remainder is of unknown origin. The sample table shows some 120,000 clones, and about 86% are seen once. Approximately 12% of the sample is held by the ten biggest clonotypes.

The CDR3 has 18 amino acids, counting the end cysteine and phenylalanine. Left in the record is the CDR3 DNA by itself, 54 bases read in frame from the first base. CDR1 and CDR2 (PRHDT, FYEKMQ) derive from the germline V gene (reference sequence). Ends trimmed: V by 5 bases, J by 1 base; bases unmatched to a gene: 7. Recombination connected TRBV13 to TRBJ2-1, with 14 bases aligning to TRBD2. The input for sequencing was peripheral blood, taken 44 weeks after starting pembrolizumab. This TCR came from an adult with mismatch repair-deficient cancer. The CDR3 reads CASSQGTSGGPSYNEQFF. The bases read TGTGCCAGCAGCCAAGGGACTAGCGGGGGCCCTTCCTACAATGAGCAGTTCTTC.